What follows is one TCR beta chain and its context. Deletions cut 0 bases from V and 2 bases from J, with 12 bases between. Germline CDR1 and CDR2: SGHTA and FQGNSA. The CDR3 runs 16 residues. The sample comes from a study of shared clonotypes between healthy human individuals. Terminally differentiated effector memory CD45RA+ cells were left out of the naive CD8 fraction, which was CD45RO-negative and positively selected for CCR7. The table came from immunoSEQ multiplex PCR; TCRdb's copy has only in-frame clones and leaves some out. This table holds some 2 million clones, roughly 95% found once. The material sequenced was naive CD8+ T cells sorted from blood. J is TRBJ2-3 and V is TRBV7-2; the D call may be TRBD1 or TRBD2 (6 bases each). The TCR sequence derives from a man in his late teens or twenties in good health. In DNA, the CDR3 is TGTGCCAGCAGCTTAGCAGGGGGGACCATCACAGATACGCAGTATTTT. It specifies CASSLAGGTITDTQYF.